This TCR beta chain is drawn from a study of breast tumors, draining lymph nodes, adjacent tissues. Findings and limits, study-wide: Findings are consistent with lymph node origin and intratumoral expansion of most tumor T cells.

Trimming took 0 bases from V and 5 from J, leaving 10 bases between them. The germline V gene encodes CDR1 LNHNV and CDR2 YYDKDF (reference sequence). CDR3 length: 15 amino acids. TCRdb independently ran MiXCR on the multiplex PCR reads; one entry per CDR3 protein. The data hold under 75,000 distinct CDR3 sequences, with approximately 62% observed a single time. Note on this clonotype: As yet, its antigen is unknown.

The TCR originated in a female donor with breast cancer. Some clones in this sample may be carry-over from other donors' samples. The V and J genes are TRBV15 and TRBJ2-2; no firm D call. The sequenced sample consisted of breast tumor tissue. As DNA, the CDR3 is TGTGCCACCAGCAGAGATTGGGGTGGAACCGGGGAGCTGTTTTTT. Its translation is CATSRDWGGTGELFF.